A single sample gave rise to the 4 T cell receptor beta chains below, sequenced in a study of shared clonotypes between healthy human individuals. The method was immunoSEQ multiplex PCR; TCRdb's version includes in-frame clones alone and lacks a portion of them. In the table there are about 990,000 clones, 75% to 80% of which are singletons. Sequencing used memory CD4+ T cells from PBMCs. The subset denotes: CD45RA-negative fraction. The origin of the receptors is a man between 18 and 29 years old in good health. Some clones in this sample may be carry-over from other donors' samples.

CDR3 protein: CASSLAGTGGTDTQYF. The CDR3, as DNA: TGCGCCAGCAGCTTGGCCGGGACAGGGGGCACAGATACGCAGTATTTT. The chain uses TRBV5-1 and TRBJ2-3; 10 bases map to TRBD1. Trimming at V came to 0 bases and at J to 1 base, leaving 2 bases not matched to a gene. From germline, CDR1 is SGHRS and CDR2 YFSETQ. This CDR3 has 16 amino acids.

The V gene is TRBV28, the J gene TRBJ2-5; possible D gene TRBD1, 6 bases. Germline V gene lookup returns CDR1 MDHEN and CDR2 SYDVKM. The CDR3 is 15 residues long. The V gene lost 6 bases and the J gene lost 1 base, with 15 bases spanning the gap. This CDR3 reads CASSLPRRGQETQYF. CDR3 DNA: TGTGCCAGCAGCTTGCCGCGCAGGGGCCAAGAGACCCAGTACTTC.

The V call is TRBV6-1, the J call TRBJ2-5, with 11 bases identical to TRBD1. This CDR3 spans 14 amino acids. From germline, CDR1 is MNHNS and CDR2 SASEGT. J gave up 5 bases and V 6 bases, and 5 bases lay outside the gene matches. Here the CDR3 DNA reads TGTGCCAGCAGCCGGACAGGGGGCGGGGAGACCCAGTACTTC. Its translation: CASSRTGGGETQYF.

Notes on this clone: This likely traces to a read error, being one base from a far larger clone. This chain uses TRBV5-4 with TRBJ1-1; the match to TRBD1 covers 8 bases. The CDR3 is 13 amino acids. Germline CDR1 is SGHNT and CDR2 is YYREEE (reference sequence). With V trimmed by 4 bases and J by 4 bases, 3 bases remained unmatched. The CDR3 nucleotides read TGTGCCAGCAGCCTAACAGGGGGCACTGAAGCTTTCTTT. Encoded protein: CASSLTGGTEAFF.